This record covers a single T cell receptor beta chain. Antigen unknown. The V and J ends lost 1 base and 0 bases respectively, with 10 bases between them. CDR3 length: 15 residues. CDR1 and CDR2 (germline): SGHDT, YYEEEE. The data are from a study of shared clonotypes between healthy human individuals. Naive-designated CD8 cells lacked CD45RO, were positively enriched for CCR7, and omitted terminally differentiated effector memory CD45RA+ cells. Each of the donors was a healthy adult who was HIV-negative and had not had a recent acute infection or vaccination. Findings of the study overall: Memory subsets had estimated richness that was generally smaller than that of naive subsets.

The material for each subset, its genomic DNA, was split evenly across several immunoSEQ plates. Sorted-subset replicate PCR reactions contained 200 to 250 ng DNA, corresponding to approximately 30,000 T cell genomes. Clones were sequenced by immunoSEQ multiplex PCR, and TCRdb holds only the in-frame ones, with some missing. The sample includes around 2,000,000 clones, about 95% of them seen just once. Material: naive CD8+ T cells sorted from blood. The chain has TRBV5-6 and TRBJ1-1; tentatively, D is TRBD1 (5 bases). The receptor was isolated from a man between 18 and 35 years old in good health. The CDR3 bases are TGTGCCAGCAGCTTGTTGTGGGGCATGAACACTGAAGCTTTCTTT. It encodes CASSLLWGMNTEAFF.